This T cell receptor (beta chain) was profiled in a study of T-cell reconstitution after alpha-beta-depleted transplantation in children. Per the germline V gene, CDR1 is ENHRY and CDR2 is SYGVKD. The CDR3 sequence is 12 residues long. With 4 bases clipped from V and 6 bases from J, the junction kept 2 bases outside the gene matches. A library of TCRbeta sequences, prepared with unique molecular identifiers, was generated. TCRdb recomputed calls from the PCR reads with MiXCR, one row per CDR3 protein. The sample includes fewer than 550,000 distinct CDR3 sequences, around 9.9% of them seen just once. This clonotype was sampled from a human donor who donated a stem cell graft to a child with acute myeloid leukemia. The genes are TRBV10-3 and TRBJ2-7; 8 positions match TRBD2. Sequenced material: PBMCs from the stem cell graft donor, taken from the stem cell graft. CDR3 sequence: CAISGAGAEQYV. CDR3 sequence (DNA): TGTGCCATCAGTGGAGCGGGGGCCGAGCAGTACGTC.